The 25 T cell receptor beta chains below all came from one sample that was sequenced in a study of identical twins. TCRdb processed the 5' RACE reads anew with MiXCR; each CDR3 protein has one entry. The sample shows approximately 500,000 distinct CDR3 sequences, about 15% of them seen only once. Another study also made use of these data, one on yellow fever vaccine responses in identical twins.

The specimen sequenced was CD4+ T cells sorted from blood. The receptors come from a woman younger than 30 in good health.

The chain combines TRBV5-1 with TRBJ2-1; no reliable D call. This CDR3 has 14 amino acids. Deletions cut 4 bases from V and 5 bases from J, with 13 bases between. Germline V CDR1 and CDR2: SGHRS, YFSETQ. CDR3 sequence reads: CASSLLTQNNEQFF. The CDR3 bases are TGCGCCAGCAGCCTTTTGACACAGAACAATGAGCAGTTCTTC.

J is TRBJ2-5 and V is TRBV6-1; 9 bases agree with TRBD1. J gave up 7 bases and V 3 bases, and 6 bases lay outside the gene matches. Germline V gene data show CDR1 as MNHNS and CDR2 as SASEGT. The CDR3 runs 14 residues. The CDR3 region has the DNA TGTGCCAGCAGTGACCGGGACAGGGCTTGGACCCAGTACTTC. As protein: CASSDRDRAWTQYF.

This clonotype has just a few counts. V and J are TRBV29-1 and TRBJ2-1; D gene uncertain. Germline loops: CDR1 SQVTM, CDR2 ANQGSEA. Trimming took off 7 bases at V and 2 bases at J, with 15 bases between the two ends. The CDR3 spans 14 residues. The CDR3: CSARSGVTYNEQFF. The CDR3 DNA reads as TGCAGCGCTAGGTCTGGTGTGACCTACAATGAGCAGTTCTTC.

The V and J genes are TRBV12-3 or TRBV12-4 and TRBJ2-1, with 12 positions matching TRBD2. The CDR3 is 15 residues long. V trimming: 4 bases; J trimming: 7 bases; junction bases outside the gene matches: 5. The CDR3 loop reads CASSWRLAGENEQFF. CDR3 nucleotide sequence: TGTGCCAGCAGTTGGAGACTAGCGGGAGAAAATGAGCAGTTCTTC.

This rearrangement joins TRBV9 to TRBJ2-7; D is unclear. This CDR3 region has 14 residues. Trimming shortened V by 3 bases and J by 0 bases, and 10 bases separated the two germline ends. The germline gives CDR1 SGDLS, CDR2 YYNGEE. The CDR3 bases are TGTGCCAGCAGCGGTCCGGCAAGCTCCTACGAGCAGTACTTC. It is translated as CASSGPASSYEQYF.

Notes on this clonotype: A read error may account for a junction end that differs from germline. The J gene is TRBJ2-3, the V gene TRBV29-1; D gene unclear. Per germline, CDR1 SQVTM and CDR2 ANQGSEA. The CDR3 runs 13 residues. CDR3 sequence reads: CGVEEGFTDTQYF. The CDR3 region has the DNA TGCGGCGTTGAAGAAGGGTTTACAGATACGCAGTATTTT.

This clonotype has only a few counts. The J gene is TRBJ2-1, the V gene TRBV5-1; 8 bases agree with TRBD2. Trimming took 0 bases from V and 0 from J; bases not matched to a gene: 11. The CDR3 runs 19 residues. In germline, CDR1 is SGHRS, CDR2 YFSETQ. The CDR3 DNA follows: TGCGCCAGCAGCTTGGCCGGTGGTAGCGGGATACACTCCTACAATGAGCAGTTCTTC. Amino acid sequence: CASSLAGGSGIHSYNEQFF.

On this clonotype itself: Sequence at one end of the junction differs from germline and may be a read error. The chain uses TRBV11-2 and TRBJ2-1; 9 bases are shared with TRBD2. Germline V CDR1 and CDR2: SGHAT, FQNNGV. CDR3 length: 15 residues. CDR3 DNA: TGTGCCAGCAGCCCCAGGGCTAGCGGGGATAGTGAGCAGCTCTTC. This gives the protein CASSPRASGDSEQLF.

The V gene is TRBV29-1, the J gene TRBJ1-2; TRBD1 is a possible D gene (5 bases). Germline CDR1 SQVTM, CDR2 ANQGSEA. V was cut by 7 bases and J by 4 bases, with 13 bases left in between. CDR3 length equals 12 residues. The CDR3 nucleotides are TGCAGCGCTGGGACGGAACTCTATGGCTACACCTTC. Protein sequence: CSAGTELYGYTF.

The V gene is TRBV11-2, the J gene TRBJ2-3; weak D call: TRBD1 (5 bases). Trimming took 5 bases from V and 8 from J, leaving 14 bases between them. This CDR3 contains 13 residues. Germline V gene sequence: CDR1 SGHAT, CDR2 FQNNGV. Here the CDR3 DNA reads TGTGCCAGCAGCCCAGGGAACGTGGGTACGCAGTATTTT. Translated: CASSPGNVGTQYF.

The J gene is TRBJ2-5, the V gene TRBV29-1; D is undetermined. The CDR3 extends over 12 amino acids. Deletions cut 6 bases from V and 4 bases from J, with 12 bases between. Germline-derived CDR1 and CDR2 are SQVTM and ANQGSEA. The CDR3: CSVRLVSETQYF. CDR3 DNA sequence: TGCAGCGTGCGGCTAGTTTCAGAGACCCAGTACTTC.

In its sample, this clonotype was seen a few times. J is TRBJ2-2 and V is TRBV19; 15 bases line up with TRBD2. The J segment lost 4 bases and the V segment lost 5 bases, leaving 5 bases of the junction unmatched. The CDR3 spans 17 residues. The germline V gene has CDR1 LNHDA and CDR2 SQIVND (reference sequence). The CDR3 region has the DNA TGTGCCAGTAGTTCTAGGACTAGCGGGAGGGTCACCGGGGAGCTGTTTTTT. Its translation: CASSSRTSGRVTGELFF.

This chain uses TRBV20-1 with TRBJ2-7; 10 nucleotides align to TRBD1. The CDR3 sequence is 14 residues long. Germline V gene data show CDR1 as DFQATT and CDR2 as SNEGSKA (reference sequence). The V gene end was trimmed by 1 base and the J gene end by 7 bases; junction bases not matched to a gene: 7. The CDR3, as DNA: TGCAGTGCTAGAGCCGGGACAGGGGATCGGGAGCAGTACTTC. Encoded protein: CSARAGTGDREQYF.

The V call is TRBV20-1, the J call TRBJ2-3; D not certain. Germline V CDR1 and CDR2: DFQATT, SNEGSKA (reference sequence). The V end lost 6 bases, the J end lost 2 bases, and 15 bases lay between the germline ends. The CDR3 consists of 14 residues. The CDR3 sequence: CSAARLGNTDTQYF. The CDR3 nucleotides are TGCAGTGCCGCCCGGCTGGGGAACACAGATACGCAGTATTTT.

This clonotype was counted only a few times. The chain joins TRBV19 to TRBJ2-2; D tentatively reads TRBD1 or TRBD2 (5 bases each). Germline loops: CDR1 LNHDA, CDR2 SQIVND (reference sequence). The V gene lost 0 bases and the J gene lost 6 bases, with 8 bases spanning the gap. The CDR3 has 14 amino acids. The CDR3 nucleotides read TGTGCCAGTAGTATAGACAGGGAGCCCGGGGAGCTGTTTTTT. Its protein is CASSIDREPGELFF.

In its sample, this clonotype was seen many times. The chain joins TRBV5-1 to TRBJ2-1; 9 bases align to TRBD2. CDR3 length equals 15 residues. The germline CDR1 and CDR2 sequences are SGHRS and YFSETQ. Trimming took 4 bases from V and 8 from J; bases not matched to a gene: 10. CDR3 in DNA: TGCGCCAGCAGCCCGCTGTCGCGGGAGGGGTATGAGCAGTTCTTC. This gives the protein CASSPLSREGYEQFF.

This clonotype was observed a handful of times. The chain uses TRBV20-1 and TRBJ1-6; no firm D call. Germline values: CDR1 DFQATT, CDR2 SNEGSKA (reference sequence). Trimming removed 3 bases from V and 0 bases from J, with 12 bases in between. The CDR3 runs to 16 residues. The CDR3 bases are TGCAGTGCTAGGACCCGCTGGAGCTCCTATAATTCACCCCTCCACTTT. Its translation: CSARTRWSSYNSPLHF.

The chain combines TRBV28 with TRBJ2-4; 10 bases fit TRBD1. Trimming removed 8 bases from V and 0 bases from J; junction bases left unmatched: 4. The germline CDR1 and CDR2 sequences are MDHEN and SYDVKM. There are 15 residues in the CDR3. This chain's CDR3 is CASGDRGLAKNIQYF. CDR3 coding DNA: TGTGCCAGCGGGGACAGGGGCCTAGCCAAAAACATTCAGTACTTC. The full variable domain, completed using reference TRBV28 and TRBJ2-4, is DVKVTQSSRYLVKRTGEKVFLECVQDMDHENMFWYRQDPGLGLRLIYFSYDVKMKEKGDIPEGYSVSREKKERFSLILESASTNQTSMYLCASGDRGLAKNIQYFGAGTRLSVL.

In nucleotides, the CDR3 is TGTGCCAGCAGCTCTATATGGACTAGCCTAGATGAGCAGTTCTTC. It codes for CASSSIWTSLDEQFF. The chain uses TRBV5-6 and TRBJ2-1; 8 positions match TRBD2. The V and J ends lost 3 bases and 8 bases, in that order; junction bases with no gene match: 10. CDR3 length: 15 amino acids. CDR1 is SGHDT, CDR2 YYEEEE, per germline.

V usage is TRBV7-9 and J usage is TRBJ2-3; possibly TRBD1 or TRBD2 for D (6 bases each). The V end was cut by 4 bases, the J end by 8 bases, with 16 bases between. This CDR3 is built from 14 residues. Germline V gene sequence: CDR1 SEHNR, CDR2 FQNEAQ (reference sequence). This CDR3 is CASSSQPGGATQYF. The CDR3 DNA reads TGTGCCAGCAGCTCCCAGCCCGGGGGCGCTACGCAGTATTTT.

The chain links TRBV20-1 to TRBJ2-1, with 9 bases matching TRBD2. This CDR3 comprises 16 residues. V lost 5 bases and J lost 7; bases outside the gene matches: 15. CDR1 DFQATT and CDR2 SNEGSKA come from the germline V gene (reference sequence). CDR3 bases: TGCAGTGCTCTAGCCTTGGGTAGCGGGAGTGTGAATGAGCAGTTCTTC. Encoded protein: CSALALGSGSVNEQFF.

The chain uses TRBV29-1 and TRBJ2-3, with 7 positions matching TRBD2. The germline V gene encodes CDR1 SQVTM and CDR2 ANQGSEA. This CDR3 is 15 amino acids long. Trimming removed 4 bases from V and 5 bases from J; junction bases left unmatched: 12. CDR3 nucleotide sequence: TGCAGCGTTGTAAGGGGAGGGTCCCCGGGAGATACGCAGTATTTT. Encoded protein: CSVVRGGSPGDTQYF.

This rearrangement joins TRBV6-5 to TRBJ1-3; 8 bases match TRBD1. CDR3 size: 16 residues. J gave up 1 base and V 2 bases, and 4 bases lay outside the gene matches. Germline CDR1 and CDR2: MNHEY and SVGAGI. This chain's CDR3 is CASSYGRTGSGNTIYF. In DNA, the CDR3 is TGTGCCAGCAGTTACGGCAGGACAGGGTCTGGAAACACCATATATTTT.

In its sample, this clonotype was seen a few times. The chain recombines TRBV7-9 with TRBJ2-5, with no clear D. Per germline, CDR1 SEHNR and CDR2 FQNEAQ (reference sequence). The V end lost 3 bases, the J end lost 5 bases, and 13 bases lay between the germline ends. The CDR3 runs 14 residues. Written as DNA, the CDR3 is TGTGCCAGCAGCTTGGCGCAGAATGGTGAGACCCAGTACTTC. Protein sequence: CASSLAQNGETQYF. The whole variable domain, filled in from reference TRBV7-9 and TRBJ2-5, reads DTGVSQNPRHKITKRGQNVTFRCDPISEHNRLYWYRQTLGQGPEFLTYFQNEAQLEKSRLLSDRFSAERPKGSFSTLEIQRTEQGDSAMYLCASSLAQNGETQYFGPGTRLLVL.

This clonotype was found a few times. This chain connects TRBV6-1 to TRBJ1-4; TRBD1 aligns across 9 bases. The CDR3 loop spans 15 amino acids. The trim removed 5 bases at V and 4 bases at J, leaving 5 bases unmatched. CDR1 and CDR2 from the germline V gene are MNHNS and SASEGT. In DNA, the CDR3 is TGTGCCAGCAGTCGGTCGACAGGGGGTAATGAAAAACTGTTTTTT. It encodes CASSRSTGGNEKLFF.